This entry lists 18 T cell receptor beta chains sequenced from one sample in a study of cytomegalovirus exposure and HLA in healthy donors. The primer mix had 60 Vbeta and 13 Jbeta primers. The repertoire was sequenced with immunoSEQ multiplex PCR; TCRdb's copy has only in-frame clones and lacks some. The table includes over 80,000 clones, more than 65% detected once. Sequenced material: PBMCs. Every receptor here comes from a woman aged 18-29 years in good health and CMV-seropositive.

This clone appeared a few times. V gene TRBV27 combines with J gene TRBJ1-1, with D uncertain. Germline loops: CDR1 MNHEY, CDR2 SMNVEV (reference sequence). This CDR3 contains 14 residues. V lost 3 bases, J lost 0 bases, and 8 bases lay in between. Here the CDR3 DNA reads TGTGCCAGCAGTTTTGGAGGGATGAACACTGAAGCTTTCTTT. This encodes CASSFGGMNTEAFF.

The V gene is TRBV7-2, the J gene TRBJ2-3, with 10 positions matching TRBD2. The ends lost 5 bases at V and 1 base at J; junction bases unmatched: 9. From germline, CDR1 is SGHTA and CDR2 FQGNSA. This CDR3 contains 17 residues. The CDR3 loop reads CASSIIAGGPGTDTQYF. In nucleotides, the CDR3 is TGTGCCAGCAGCATTATAGCGGGGGGCCCCGGCACAGATACGCAGTATTTT.

The V and J genes are TRBV28 and TRBJ2-7; weak D call: TRBD1 (6 bases). The CDR3 is 16 amino acids. The V gene's germline CDR1 is MDHEN and CDR2 SYDVKM. V lost 2 bases to trimming and J lost 3 bases, with 17 bases between them. CDR3 nucleotides: TGTGCCAGCAGTTTACCCTCCGGGAAACAGGGCTACGAGCAGTACTTC. Its protein product is CASSLPSGKQGYEQYF.

The V call is TRBV15, the J call TRBJ1-2; no clear D. V lost 1 base and J lost 1, with 7 bases in between. There are 14 residues in the CDR3. Per germline, CDR1 LNHNV and CDR2 YYDKDF (reference sequence). The CDR3 loop reads CATSRAGFNYGYTF. CDR3 nucleotide sequence: TGTGCCACCAGCAGAGCCGGGTTTAACTATGGCTACACCTTC.

CDR3 in DNA: TGTGCCAGCAGTTCACGACAGTCTGAAGCTTTCTTT. Translation: CASSSRQSEAFF. The V and J genes are TRBV6-5 and TRBJ1-1, with a tentative D call TRBD1 (5 bases). Germline V CDR1 and CDR2: MNHEY, SVGAGI. This CDR3 is built from 12 residues. Trimming left V 4 bases short and J 6 bases short, with 9 bases between.

The rearrangement joins TRBV4-3 to TRBJ1-2; TRBD1 might be the D (6 bases). Trimming left V 0 bases short and J 8 bases short, with 13 bases between. The germline gives CDR1 LGHNA, CDR2 YSLEER. The CDR3 covers 14 residues. CDR3: CASSQDLGALGYTF. In DNA, the CDR3 is TGCGCCAGCAGCCAAGATTTGGGGGCTTTGGGCTACACCTTC.

The chain uses TRBV5-5 and TRBJ1-5; D unclear. The CDR3 covers 16 residues. Germline V lookup: CDR1 SGHKS, CDR2 YYEKEE (reference sequence). Trimming removed 1 base at V and 2 bases at J, with 13 bases between. CDR3 sequence: CASSLSGRGGNQPQHF. CDR3 sequence (DNA): TGTGCCAGCAGCTTGAGTGGGCGGGGAGGCAATCAGCCCCAGCATTTT.

The chain has TRBV6-5 and TRBJ1-1; 8 bases agree with TRBD1. Germline V gives CDR1 MNHEY, CDR2 SVGAGI. Germline trimming cut 6 bases from V and 6 bases from J; bases unmatched to any gene: 12. This CDR3 is built from 15 residues. CDR3 amino acids: CASSPRGAGGSEAFF. DNA of the CDR3: TGTGCCAGCAGCCCCCGTGGCGCAGGGGGCTCTGAAGCTTTCTTT.

The chain recombines TRBV6-4 with TRBJ1-4; no reliable D call. CDR3 size: 15 residues. The V and J ends lost 2 bases and 11 bases respectively, with 18 bases between them. Germline V lookup: CDR1 MRHNA, CDR2 SNTAGT. CDR3 bases: TGTGCCAGCAGTGACCAGACTCCTCTTCGTGAGAAACTGTTTTTT. The encoded protein is CASSDQTPLREKLFF.

The rearrangement links TRBV7-6 to TRBJ1-1; no firm D call. The V end lost 2 bases, the J end lost 1 base, and 8 bases lay between the germline ends. Germline lookup yields CDR1 SGHVS and CDR2 FNYEAQ. This CDR3 is 14 amino acids long. The CDR3 DNA reads TGTGCCAGCAGCTTAAACGAGGGGAACACTGAAGCTTTCTTT. Protein: CASSLNEGNTEAFF.

This clone came up a few times. The V gene is TRBV7-2, the J gene TRBJ2-3; 9 positions match TRBD2. CDR3 length: 16 amino acids. Germline V gives CDR1 SGHTA, CDR2 FQGNSA. V trimming: 1 base; J trimming: 6 bases; junction bases outside the gene matches: 8. CDR3 in amino acids: CASSLVAGGGKDTQYF. CDR3 nucleotide sequence: TGTGCCAGCAGCTTAGTCGCGGGAGGGGGCAAGGATACGCAGTATTTT. Drawing the rest from reference TRBV7-2 and TRBJ2-3, the complete variable domain is GAGVSQSPSNKVTEKGKDVELRCDPISGHTALYWYRQSLGQGLEFLIYFQGNSAPDKSGLPSDRFSAERTGGSVSTLTIQRTQQEDSAVYLCASSLVAGGGKDTQYFGPGTRLTVL.

The rearrangement joins TRBV29-1 to TRBJ2-7, with TRBD2 matching over 11 bases. CDR3 length equals 16 residues. CDR1 is SQVTM, CDR2 ANQGSEA, per germline. V dropped 6 bases and J dropped 0; count of bases not matched to a gene: 10. The CDR3 sequence is CSVILAGDPSSYEQYF. The CDR3 nucleotides are TGCAGCGTCATACTAGCGGGAGACCCCAGCTCCTACGAGCAGTACTTC.

This clone was seen repeatedly, ten times or more. V is TRBV6-6 and J is TRBJ2-1, with D hard to call. The V end was cut by 3 bases, the J end by 7 bases, with 4 bases between. CDR3 length: 11 amino acids. CDR1 and CDR2 (germline): MNHNY, SVGAGI (reference sequence). The CDR3 DNA follows: TGTGCCAGCAGTTATCCAAATGAGCAGTTCTTC. Encoded protein: CASSYPNEQFF.

This rearrangement joins TRBV6-6 to TRBJ1-1, with 7 bases that match TRBD1. V shed 0 bases and J 0 bases; nucleotides not matched to a gene: 1. CDR1 and CDR2 (germline): MNHNY, SVGAGI (reference sequence). This CDR3 is built from 15 residues. CDR3 sequence reads: CASSYSGQLNTEAFF. The CDR3 bases are TGTGCCAGCAGTTACTCGGGACAGTTGAACACTGAAGCTTTCTTT.

With regard to this clone: The sample carries other DNA sequences with the same CDR3. The V call is TRBV7-2, the J call TRBJ2-7; 10 nucleotides agree with TRBD2. Per germline, CDR1 SGHTA and CDR2 FQGNSA. CDR3 size: 14 residues. V was clipped by 5 bases and J by 1 base; unmatched bases: 2. The CDR3 DNA sequence: TGTGCCAGCAGCCCGGGACTAGCGTCCTACGAGCAGTACTTC. As protein: CASSPGLASYEQYF.

This chain uses TRBV10-2 with TRBJ1-1; TRBD1 might be the D (5 bases). The V gene's germline CDR1 is WSHSY and CDR2 SAAADI. The CDR3 has 12 amino acids. The germline V and J ends were trimmed by 6 bases and 4 bases, with 9 bases remaining between them. CDR3 sequence reads: CASSSRGTEAFF. In DNA form, the CDR3 reads TGCGCCAGCAGCTCAAGGGGCACTGAAGCTTTCTTT.

The chain joins TRBV5-6 to TRBJ2-1; D may be TRBD1 (7 bases). CDR1 and CDR2 (germline): SGHDT, YYEEEE. The CDR3 is made up of 18 amino acids. V was trimmed by 6 bases and J by 0 bases, leaving 22 bases between them. The CDR3 sequence: CASISGGIALSSYNEQFF. In DNA, the CDR3 is TGTGCCAGCATCTCAGGGGGGATAGCCTTATCCTCCTACAATGAGCAGTTCTTC.

CDR3 bases: TGTGCCAGCAGGCCCGGTTCTGCGTATGGCTACACCTTC. Translated, it gives CASRPGSAYGYTF. V is TRBV7-9 and J is TRBJ1-2, with unresolved D. With 6 bases removed from V and 5 bases from J, the gap between germline ends came to 13 bases. This CDR3 region has 13 residues. CDR1 is SEHNR, CDR2 FQNEAQ, per germline (reference sequence).